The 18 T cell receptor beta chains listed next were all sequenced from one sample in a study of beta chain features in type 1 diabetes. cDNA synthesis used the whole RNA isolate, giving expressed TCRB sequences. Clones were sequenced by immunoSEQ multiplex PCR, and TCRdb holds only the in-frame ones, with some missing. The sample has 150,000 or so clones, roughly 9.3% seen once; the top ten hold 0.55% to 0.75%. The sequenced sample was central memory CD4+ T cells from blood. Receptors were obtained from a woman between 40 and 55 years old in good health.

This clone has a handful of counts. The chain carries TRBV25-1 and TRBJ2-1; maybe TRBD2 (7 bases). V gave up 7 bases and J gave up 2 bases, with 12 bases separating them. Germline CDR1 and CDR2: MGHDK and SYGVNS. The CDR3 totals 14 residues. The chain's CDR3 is CASIRGGPYNEQFF. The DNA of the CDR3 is TGTGCCAGCATTAGGGGGGGCCCCTACAATGAGCAGTTCTTC.

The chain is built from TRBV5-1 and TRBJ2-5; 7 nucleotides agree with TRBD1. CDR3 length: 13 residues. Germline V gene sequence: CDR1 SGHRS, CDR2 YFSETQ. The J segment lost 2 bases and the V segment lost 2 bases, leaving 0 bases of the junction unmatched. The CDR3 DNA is TGCGCCAGCAGCTTACAGGGGCAAGAGACCCAGTACTTC. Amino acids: CASSLQGQETQYF.

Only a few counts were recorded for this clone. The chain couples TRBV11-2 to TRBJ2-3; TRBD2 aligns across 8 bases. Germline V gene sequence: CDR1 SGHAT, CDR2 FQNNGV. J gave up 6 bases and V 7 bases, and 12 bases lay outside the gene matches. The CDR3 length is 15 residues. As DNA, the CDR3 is TGTGCCAGCACCCCTCCGGGAGGGAGGGCGGATACGCAGTATTTT. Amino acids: CASTPPGGRADTQYF.

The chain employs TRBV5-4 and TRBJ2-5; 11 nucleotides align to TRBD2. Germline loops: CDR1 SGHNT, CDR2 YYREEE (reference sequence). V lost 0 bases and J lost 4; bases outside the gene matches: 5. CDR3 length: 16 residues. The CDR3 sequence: CASSLAQLAGGETQYF. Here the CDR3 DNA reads TGTGCCAGCAGCTTGGCCCAGCTAGCGGGGGGAGAGACCCAGTACTTC.

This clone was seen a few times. The chain's CDR3 is CASSSGVGNNLWNTGELFF. DNA for the CDR3: TGTGCCAGCAGCTCGGGGGTGGGGAATAATCTTTGGAACACCGGGGAGCTGTTTTTT. V gene TRBV5-4 combines with J gene TRBJ2-2; weak D call: TRBD2 (6 bases). The germline gives CDR1 SGHNT, CDR2 YYREEE (reference sequence). V lost 3 bases and J 1 base, leaving 22 bases between the germline ends. This CDR3 comprises 19 residues.

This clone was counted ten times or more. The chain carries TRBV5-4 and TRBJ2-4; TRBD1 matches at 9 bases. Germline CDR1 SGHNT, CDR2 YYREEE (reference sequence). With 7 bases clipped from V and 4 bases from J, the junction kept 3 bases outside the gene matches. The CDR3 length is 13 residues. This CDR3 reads CASGDRAKNIQYF. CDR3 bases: TGTGCCAGCGGGGACAGGGCGAAAAACATTCAGTACTTC.

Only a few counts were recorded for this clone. The CDR3 DNA follows: TGTGCCAGTAGTATGGACCAGGGGACCCAGTACTTC. Translated, it gives CASSMDQGTQYF. The chain employs TRBV19 and TRBJ2-5; possible D gene TRBD1, 5 bases. Trimming pared 3 bases from V and 7 bases from J, leaving 9 bases between. Germline loops: CDR1 LNHDA, CDR2 SQIVND (reference sequence). The CDR3 loop spans 12 amino acids.

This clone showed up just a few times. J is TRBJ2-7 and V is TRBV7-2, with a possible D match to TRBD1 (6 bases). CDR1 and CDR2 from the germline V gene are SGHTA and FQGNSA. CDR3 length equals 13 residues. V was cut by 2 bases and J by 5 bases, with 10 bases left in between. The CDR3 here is CASSLYTGNEQYF. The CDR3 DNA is TGTGCCAGCAGCTTATACACAGGGAACGAGCAGTACTTC.

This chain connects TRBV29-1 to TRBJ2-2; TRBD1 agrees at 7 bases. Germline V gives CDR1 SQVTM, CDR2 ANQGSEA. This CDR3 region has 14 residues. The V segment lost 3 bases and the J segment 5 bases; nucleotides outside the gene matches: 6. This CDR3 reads CSVDQGVRTGELFF. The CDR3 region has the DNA TGCAGCGTTGACCAGGGGGTTAGGACCGGGGAGCTGTTTTTT.

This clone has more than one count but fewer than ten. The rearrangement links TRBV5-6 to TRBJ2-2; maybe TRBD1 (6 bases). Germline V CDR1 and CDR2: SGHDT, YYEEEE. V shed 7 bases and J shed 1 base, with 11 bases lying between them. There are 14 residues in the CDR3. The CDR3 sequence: CASFTGLNTGELFF. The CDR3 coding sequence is TGTGCCAGCTTCACAGGGTTGAACACCGGGGAGCTGTTTTTT. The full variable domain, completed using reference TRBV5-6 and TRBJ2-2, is DAGVTQSPTHLIKTRGQQVTLRCSPKSGHDTVSWYQQALGQGPQFIFQYYEEEERQRGNFPDRFSGHQFPNYSSELNVNALLLGDSALYLCASFTGLNTGELFFGEGSRLTVL.

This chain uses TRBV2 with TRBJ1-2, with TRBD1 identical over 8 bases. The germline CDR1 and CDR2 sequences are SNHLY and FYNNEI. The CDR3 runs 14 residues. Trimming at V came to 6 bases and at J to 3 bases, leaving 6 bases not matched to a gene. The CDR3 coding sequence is TGTGCCAGCAGCGGACAGGGACAAGACTATGGCTACACCTTC. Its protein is CASSGQGQDYGYTF.

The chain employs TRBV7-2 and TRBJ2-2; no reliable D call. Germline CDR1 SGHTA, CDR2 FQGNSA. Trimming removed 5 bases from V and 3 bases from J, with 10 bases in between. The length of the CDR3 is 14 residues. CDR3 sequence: CASSRRQDTGELFF. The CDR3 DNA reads TGTGCCAGCAGCCGACGCCAGGACACCGGGGAGCTGTTTTTT.

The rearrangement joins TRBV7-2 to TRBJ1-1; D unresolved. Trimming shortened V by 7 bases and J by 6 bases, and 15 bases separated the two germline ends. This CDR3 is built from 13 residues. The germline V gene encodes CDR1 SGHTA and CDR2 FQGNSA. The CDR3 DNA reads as TGTGCCAGCACCCAAGTGTGGAGGCCTGAAGCTTTCTTT. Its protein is CASTQVWRPEAFF.

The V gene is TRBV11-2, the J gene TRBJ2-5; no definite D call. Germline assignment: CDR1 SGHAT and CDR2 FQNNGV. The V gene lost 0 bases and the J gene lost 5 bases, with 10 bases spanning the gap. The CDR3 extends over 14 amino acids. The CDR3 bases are TGTGCCAGCAGCTTAGATCTTGCAGCGGAGACCCAGTACTTC. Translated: CASSLDLAAETQYF.

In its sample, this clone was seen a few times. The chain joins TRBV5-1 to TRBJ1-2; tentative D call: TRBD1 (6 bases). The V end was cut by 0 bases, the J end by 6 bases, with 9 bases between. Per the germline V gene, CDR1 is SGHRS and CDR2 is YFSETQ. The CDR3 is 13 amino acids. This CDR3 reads CASSLGQDDGYTF. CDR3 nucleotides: TGCGCCAGCAGCTTGGGACAGGACGATGGCTACACCTTC.

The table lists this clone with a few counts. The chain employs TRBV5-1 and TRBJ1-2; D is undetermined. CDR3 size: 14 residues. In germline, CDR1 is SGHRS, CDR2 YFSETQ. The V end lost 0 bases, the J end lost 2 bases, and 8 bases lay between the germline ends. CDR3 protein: CASSLDGENYGYTF. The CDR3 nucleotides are TGCGCCAGCAGCTTGGATGGAGAGAACTATGGCTACACCTTC.

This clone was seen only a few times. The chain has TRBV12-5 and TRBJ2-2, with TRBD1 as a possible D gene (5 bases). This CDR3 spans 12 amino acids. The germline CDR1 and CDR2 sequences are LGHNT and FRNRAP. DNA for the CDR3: TGTGGTTCAGGGCCAGAGACCGGGGAGCTGTTTTTT. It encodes CGSGPETGELFF.

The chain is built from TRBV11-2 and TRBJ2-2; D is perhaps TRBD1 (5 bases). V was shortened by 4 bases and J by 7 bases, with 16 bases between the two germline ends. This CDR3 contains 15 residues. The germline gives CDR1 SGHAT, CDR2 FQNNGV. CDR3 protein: CASSSPESTGGELFF. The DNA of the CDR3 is TGTGCCAGCAGCTCCCCCGAAAGCACAGGCGGGGAGCTGTTTTTT.